Here is one TCR beta chain with its context. Its antigen is still unknown. The data originate from a study of cytomegalovirus exposure and HLA in healthy donors. The PCR had 60 Vbeta and 13 Jbeta primers. Here immunoSEQ multiplex PCR was the method, and the copy in TCRdb shows in-frame clones only, minus some. The sample records roughly 130,000 clones, 80% being singletons. Per germline, CDR1 LNHDA and CDR2 SQIVND (reference sequence). The V gene end was trimmed by 7 bases and the J gene end by 4 bases; junction bases not matched to a gene: 14. This CDR3 spans 17 amino acids. General observations from the study: Most subjects' HLA-A and HLA-B alleles were reportedly predicted from TCR beta sequences.

Specimen: PBMCs. The receptor comes from a man aged 25 to 40 in good health and CMV-seronegative. The chain is built from TRBV19 and TRBJ1-2; 11 bases match TRBD1. Here the CDR3 reads CASNTGTGGPLSYGYTF. The CDR3, as DNA: TGTGCCAGTAACACCGGGACAGGGGGACCCCTATCCTATGGCTACACCTTC. Full variable domain (outside the CDR3, taken from reference TRBV19 and TRBJ1-2): DGGITQSPKYLFRKEGQNVTLSCEQNLNHDAMYWYRQDPGQGLRLIYYSQIVNDFQKGDIAEGYSVSREKKESFPLTVTSAQKNPTAFYLCASNTGTGGPLSYGYTFGSGTRLTVV.